A single sample gave rise to the 5 T cell receptor beta chains below, sequenced in a study of glioma-infiltrating T cells after dendritic cell vaccination. As to time point: after dendritic cell vaccination, including at tumor progression/relapse. Repertoires were generated with immunoSEQ multiplex PCR, while TCRdb's copy carries only in-frame clones and drops some. The sample lists 80,000 to 100,000 clones, approximately 80% occurring once. Source: blood, taken after dendritic cell vaccination. These receptors were obtained from a human donor with glioblastoma.

This chain uses TRBV5-4 with TRBJ1-2; D ambiguous. This CDR3 contains 12 residues. Germline V CDR1 and CDR2: SGHNT, YYREEE (reference sequence). The V gene lost 3 bases and the J gene lost 5 bases, with 8 bases spanning the gap. The CDR3 sequence is CASSSLSYGYTF. The DNA for the CDR3 is TGTGCCAGCAGCTCCCTCTCTTATGGCTACACCTTC. Full variable domain (missing parts from reference TRBV5-4 and TRBJ1-2): ETGVTQSPTHLIKTRGQQVTLRCSSQSGHNTVSWYQQALGQGPQFIFQYYREEENGRGNFPPRFSGLQFPNYSSELNVNALELDDSALYLCASSSLSYGYTFGSGTRLTVV.

The chain uses TRBV10-3 and TRBJ1-5; 8 bases line up with TRBD1. Losses at the gene ends were 4 bases for V and 4 bases for J; bases not matched to a gene: 0. From germline, CDR1 is ENHRY and CDR2 SYGVKD. The CDR3 consists of 13 residues. The CDR3 region is CAISGQGNQPQHF. The CDR3 DNA reads TGTGCCATCAGTGGACAGGGGAATCAGCCCCAGCATTTT.

The chain couples TRBV2 to TRBJ1-1; TRBD1 is a possible D gene (5 bases). CDR3 size: 14 residues. Germline values: CDR1 SNHLY, CDR2 FYNNEI. Trimming cost V 6 bases and J 1 base, with 12 bases left between them. The CDR3 here is CASRAQERNTEAFF. DNA of the CDR3: TGTGCCAGCAGAGCACAGGAGAGGAACACTGAAGCTTTCTTT.

This clone was observed a handful of times. This chain links TRBV7-3 with TRBJ2-2; the match to TRBD1 covers 9 bases. Germline CDR1 and CDR2: SGHTA and FQGTGA. V gave up 3 bases and J gave up 3 bases; unmatched junction bases: 8. The CDR3 consists of 17 residues. The CDR3 loop is CASSLGRTGADTGELFF. DNA of the CDR3: TGTGCCAGCAGCTTGGGAAGGACAGGGGCGGACACCGGGGAGCTGTTTTTT.

The rearrangement uses TRBV9 and TRBJ2-7; 9 positions match TRBD2. J was trimmed by 4 bases and V by 1 base; bases with no gene match: 12. CDR1 is SGDLS, CDR2 YYNGEE, per germline. The CDR3 is made up of 17 amino acids. The CDR3 DNA is TGTGCCAGCAGCGTATCCGTTGGCGGGAGGGACCATTACGAGCAGTACTTC. Translated, it gives CASSVSVGGRDHYEQYF.